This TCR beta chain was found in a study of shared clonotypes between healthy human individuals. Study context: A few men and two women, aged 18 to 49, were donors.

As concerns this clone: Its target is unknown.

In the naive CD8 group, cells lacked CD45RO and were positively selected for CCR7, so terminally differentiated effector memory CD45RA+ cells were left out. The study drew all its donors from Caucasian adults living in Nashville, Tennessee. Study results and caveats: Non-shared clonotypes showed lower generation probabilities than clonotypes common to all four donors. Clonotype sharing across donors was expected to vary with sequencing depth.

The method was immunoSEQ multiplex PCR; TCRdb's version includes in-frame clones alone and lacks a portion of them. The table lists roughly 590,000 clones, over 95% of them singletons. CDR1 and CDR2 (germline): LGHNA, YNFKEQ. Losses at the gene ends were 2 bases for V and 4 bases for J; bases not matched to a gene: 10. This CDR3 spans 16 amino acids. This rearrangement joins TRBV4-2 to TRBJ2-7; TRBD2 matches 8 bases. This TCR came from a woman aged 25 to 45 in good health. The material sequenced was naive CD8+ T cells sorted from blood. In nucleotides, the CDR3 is TGTGCCAGCAGCCAACCGACCTCTAGCGGGCGGTACGAGCAGTACTTC. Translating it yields CASSQPTSSGRYEQYF.